One and the same sample provided the 27 T cell receptor beta chains below, sequenced in a study of blood T cell repertoires in COVID-19. The table came from immunoSEQ multiplex PCR; TCRdb's copy has only in-frame clones and leaves some out. The sample contains about 100,000 clones, roughly 79% of which appear only once. The sequencing input was peripheral blood. Receptors originate from a woman aged 70-85 years with acute or convalescent COVID-19.

This chain connects TRBV2 to TRBJ1-5, with D unresolved. V dropped 7 bases and J dropped 4 bases, with 11 bases sitting between them. The CDR3 is 13 amino acids. Germline loops: CDR1 SNHLY, CDR2 FYNNEI. The CDR3 here is CASKPLGNQPQHF. The CDR3 DNA reads as TGTGCCAGCAAACCCCTCGGGAATCAGCCCCAGCATTTT. Using reference TRBV2 and TRBJ1-5 for the parts outside the CDR3, the full variable domain is EPEVTQTPSHQVTQMGQEVILRCVPISNHLYFYWYRQILGQKVEFLVSFYNNEISEKSEIFDDQFSVERPDGSNFTLKIRSTKLEDSAMYFCASKPLGNQPQHFGDGTRLSIL.

This chain connects TRBV5-1 to TRBJ2-5, with a tentative D call TRBD2 (5 bases). Trimming took off 7 bases at V and 0 bases at J, with 10 bases between the two ends. From germline, CDR1 is SGHRS and CDR2 YFSETQ. CDR3 length: 13 residues. CDR3 coding DNA: TGCGCCAGCTTTAGCGATAACCAAGAGACCCAGTACTTC. It yields the protein CASFSDNQETQYF.

The chain uses TRBV9 and TRBJ2-1; D is possibly TRBD2 (5 bases). Trimming removed 1 base from V and 0 bases from J, with 8 bases in between. The CDR3 length is 15 residues. CDR1 SGDLS and CDR2 YYNGEE come from the germline V gene. The CDR3 nucleotides read TGTGCCAGCAGCGTATCGGGGAGCTCCTACAATGAGCAGTTCTTC. Its translation is CASSVSGSSYNEQFF.

The chain employs TRBV14 and TRBJ2-7; TRBD1 might be the D (5 bases). The ends were cut back, 5 bases at V and 2 bases at J, with 13 bases in the middle. The CDR3 contains 14 residues. CDR1 and CDR2 (germline): SGHDN, FVKESK. CDR3 amino acids: CASSFLLGPYEQYF. The CDR3 nucleotides read TGTGCCAGCAGCTTTCTCTTGGGGCCCTACGAGCAGTACTTC.

V is TRBV30 and J is TRBJ2-5, with a tentative D call TRBD1 (6 bases). Germline values: CDR1 GTSNPN, CDR2 SVGIG (reference sequence). The CDR3 has 15 amino acids. Trimming removed 1 base at V and 4 bases at J, with 16 bases between. This chain's CDR3 is CAWSEIRGGRETQYF. The CDR3 DNA sequence: TGTGCCTGGAGTGAGATCCGAGGGGGTCGAGAGACCCAGTACTTC. Complete variable domain (other parts from reference TRBV30 and TRBJ2-5): SQTIHQWPATLVQPVGSPLSLECTVEGTSNPNLYWYRQAAGRGLQLLFYSVGIGQISSEVPQNLSASRPQDRQFILSSKKLLLSDSGFYLCAWSEIRGGRETQYFGPGTRLLVL.

There are a few counts of this clone. V is TRBV27 and J is TRBJ1-2; a possible D gene is TRBD1 (5 bases). Germline V CDR1 and CDR2: MNHEY, SMNVEV (reference sequence). The CDR3 sequence is 14 residues long. Trimming removed 2 bases from V and 4 bases from J, with 11 bases in between. The CDR3: CASSLKGASYGYTF. DNA of the CDR3: TGTGCCAGCAGTTTAAAAGGGGCATCCTATGGCTACACCTTC.

V is TRBV9 and J is TRBJ1-1, with a possible D match to TRBD1 (6 bases). Trimming took 3 bases from V and 1 from J, leaving 16 bases between them. CDR3 size: 16 residues. Germline CDR1 is SGDLS and CDR2 is YYNGEE. CDR3 residues: CASSGVQGIGNTEAFF. The CDR3 DNA is TGTGCCAGCAGCGGGGTCCAGGGGATAGGGAACACTGAAGCTTTCTTT.

This sequence joins TRBV6-6 and TRBJ2-3; perhaps TRBD1 as D (5 bases). The CDR3 has 13 amino acids. Deletions cut 2 bases from V and 4 bases from J, with 7 bases between. Germline CDR1 MNHNY, CDR2 SVGAGI (reference sequence). The CDR3 DNA sequence: TGTGCCAGCAGTTACCGACAGTCAGATACGCAGTATTTT. Translated: CASSYRQSDTQYF.

In this sample, this clone turned up once. The J gene is TRBJ1-1, the V gene TRBV10-3; D unresolved. The germline V and J ends were trimmed by 10 bases and 3 bases, with 15 bases remaining between them. CDR3 size: 13 residues. CDR1 and CDR2 (germline): ENHRY, SYGVKD. CDR3 protein: CATHRGGYTEAFF. The CDR3, as DNA: TGTGCCACCCACCGCGGTGGGTACACTGAAGCTTTCTTT.

V is TRBV30 and J is TRBJ1-5; D is perhaps TRBD1 (5 bases). V lost 2 bases and J 7 bases, leaving 12 bases between the germline ends. The V gene's germline CDR1 is GTSNPN and CDR2 SVGIG (reference sequence). The CDR3 loop spans 13 amino acids. CDR3 in DNA: TGTGCCTGGAGTACGCAGGGTGGACAGCCCCAGCATTTT. Its translation: CAWSTQGGQPQHF.

The chain has TRBV30 and TRBJ1-5; D is undetermined. Trimming left V 0 bases short and J 2 bases short, with 8 bases between. CDR3 length: 14 residues. In germline, CDR1 is GTSNPN, CDR2 SVGIG (reference sequence). The CDR3 nucleotides are TGTGCCTGGAGTGTATGGGGAGGCAATCAGCCCCAGCATTTT. Translated, it gives CAWSVWGGNQPQHF. The entire variable domain, with the rest obtained from reference TRBV30 and TRBJ1-5, is as follows: SQTIHQWPATLVQPVGSPLSLECTVEGTSNPNLYWYRQAAGRGLQLLFYSVGIGQISSEVPQNLSASRPQDRQFILSSKKLLLSDSGFYLCAWSVWGGNQPQHFGDGTRLSIL.

This clone has only a few counts. The chain uses TRBV13 and TRBJ2-1, with 14 bases matching TRBD2. This CDR3 region has 18 residues. CDR1 PRHDT and CDR2 FYEKMQ come from the germline V gene (reference sequence). J gave up 0 bases and V 5 bases, and 6 bases lay outside the gene matches. In DNA, the CDR3 is TGTGCCAGCAGCGGGGGACTAGCGGGGGTTCTCTCCTACAATGAGCAGTTCTTC. This codes for CASSGGLAGVLSYNEQFF.

This rearrangement joins TRBV2 to TRBJ2-5; 10 bases match TRBD2. The V gene end was trimmed by 3 bases and the J gene end by 1 base; junction bases not matched to a gene: 8. The CDR3 has 17 residues. The germline CDR1 and CDR2 sequences are SNHLY and FYNNEI. The CDR3 sequence: CASSDSSGGRGQETQYF. The DNA of the CDR3 is TGTGCCAGCAGTGACTCTAGCGGGGGTAGGGGCCAAGAGACCCAGTACTTC.

The gene calls are TRBV14 and TRBJ2-3; 9 positions agree with TRBD2. Trimming cost V 0 bases and J 0 bases; bases outside gene matches: 7. Germline CDR1 is SGHDN and CDR2 is FVKESK. The CDR3 loop spans 18 amino acids. In DNA, the CDR3 is TGTGCCAGCAGCCAAGAGGCGGGGGGGACTTTAAGCACAGATACGCAGTATTTT. Translated: CASSQEAGGTLSTDTQYF.

J is TRBJ2-2 and V is TRBV9, with D maybe TRBD2 (6 bases). Trimming removed 0 bases from V and 2 bases from J, with 8 bases in between. This CDR3 comprises 15 residues. Germline lookup yields CDR1 SGDLS and CDR2 YYNGEE. The CDR3, as DNA: TGTGCCAGCAGCGTAGTCGGGGGTAACACCGGGGAGCTGTTTTTT. This codes for CASSVVGGNTGELFF.

The chain has TRBV5-6 and TRBJ2-1; D possibly corresponds to TRBD2 (6 bases). V was pared by 4 bases and J by 7 bases, with 15 bases between. Germline CDR1 and CDR2: SGHDT and YYEEEE. This CDR3 contains 14 residues. The CDR3 reads CASSPEVGGNEQFF. In nucleotides, the CDR3 is TGTGCCAGCAGCCCCGAGGTTGGGGGGAATGAGCAGTTCTTC.

The chain is built from TRBV19 and TRBJ1-6; a possible D gene is TRBD1 (5 bases). The CDR3 consists of 14 residues. V lost 6 bases and J 4 bases, leaving 10 bases between the germline ends. Germline V gene lookup returns CDR1 LNHDA and CDR2 SQIVND (reference sequence). CDR3 amino acids: CASRGQGYNSPLHF. CDR3 nucleotide sequence: TGTGCCAGTAGGGGCCAGGGATATAATTCACCCCTCCACTTT.

This clone was seen many times. V usage is TRBV7-7 and J usage is TRBJ2-2; D unclear. V lost 5 bases and J lost 5, with 9 bases in between. This CDR3 has 13 residues. Germline CDR1 is SSHAT and CDR2 is FNYEAQ (reference sequence). CDR3 loop: CASSPSVTGELFF. CDR3 sequence (DNA): TGTGCCAGCAGCCCCAGTGTTACCGGGGAGCTGTTTTTT.

The chain couples TRBV5-5 to TRBJ1-2, with 12 nucleotides matching TRBD1. Germline-derived CDR1 and CDR2 are SGHKS and YYEKEE (reference sequence). The J segment lost 8 bases and the V segment lost 4 bases, leaving 6 bases of the junction unmatched. The CDR3 has 14 amino acids. CDR3 nucleotide sequence: TGTGCCAGCAGCCCGGGACAGGGGGCGGGAGGCTACACCTTC. It translates to CASSPGQGAGGYTF. Complete variable domain (other parts from reference TRBV5-5 and TRBJ1-2): DAGVTQSPTHLIKTRGQQVTLRCSPISGHKSVSWYQQVLGQGPQFIFQYYEKEERGRGNFPDRFSARQFPNYSSELNVNALLLGDSALYLCASSPGQGAGGYTFGSGTRLTVV.

The chain combines TRBV5-1 with TRBJ2-5; D is ambiguous. The ends were cut back, 0 bases at V and 1 base at J, with 10 bases in the middle. This CDR3 has 15 amino acids. Germline values: CDR1 SGHRS, CDR2 YFSETQ. In DNA, the CDR3 is TGCGCCAGCAGCTTGGTCCCCACAGCCCAAGAGACCCAGTACTTC. The encoded protein is CASSLVPTAQETQYF.

This clone was picked up one time. The CDR3, as DNA: TGTGCCAGTAGATCTGGACAGGTCGGGAACACTGAAGCTTTCTTT. Amino acid sequence: CASRSGQVGNTEAFF. The chain links TRBV19 to TRBJ1-1; 7 bases fit TRBD1. V shed 6 bases, J shed 1 base, and the junction held 8 bases outside the gene matches. CDR1 and CDR2 from the germline V gene are LNHDA and SQIVND (reference sequence). CDR3 length: 15 amino acids.

The V call is TRBV6-6, the J call TRBJ2-5, with D tentatively TRBD1 (6 bases). CDR1 and CDR2 (germline): MNHNY, SVGAGI (reference sequence). This CDR3 region has 13 residues. The V end lost 10 bases, the J end lost 4 bases, and 16 bases lay between the germline ends. The CDR3 loop is CATQTRGLETQYF. CDR3 coding DNA: TGTGCCACCCAGACGAGGGGGTTAGAGACCCAGTACTTC.

V usage is TRBV18 and J usage is TRBJ1-2; maybe TRBD1 (6 bases). Trimming removed 1 base from V and 2 bases from J, with 17 bases in between. The CDR3 covers 17 residues. Germline CDR1 and CDR2: KGHSH and LQKENI. The CDR3 DNA follows: TGTGCCAGCTCACCACAAGGCCCCGGGACATACAACTATGGCTACACCTTC. It yields the protein CASSPQGPGTYNYGYTF.

The rearrangement uses TRBV7-9 and TRBJ1-2; no firm D call. The V gene lost 3 bases and the J gene lost 7 bases, with 15 bases spanning the gap. The CDR3 loop spans 14 amino acids. The V gene's germline CDR1 is SEHNR and CDR2 FQNEAQ (reference sequence). The CDR3 loop reads CASSFTEGEGGYTF. Written as DNA, the CDR3 is TGTGCCAGCAGCTTTACAGAAGGTGAGGGTGGCTACACCTTC.

A few counts support this clone. This sequence joins TRBV10-2 and TRBJ1-3; 9 nucleotides align to TRBD1. CDR1 and CDR2 (germline): WSHSY, SAAADI. The CDR3 consists of 15 residues. With 5 bases clipped from V and 4 bases from J, the junction kept 6 bases outside the gene matches. The CDR3 spells CASSTGTGLGNTIYF. In DNA, the CDR3 is TGCGCCAGCAGTACCGGGACAGGGTTGGGAAACACCATATATTTT.

This chain joins TRBV2 and TRBJ1-4, with 7 bases lining up with TRBD1. The germline CDR1 and CDR2 sequences are SNHLY and FYNNEI. V dropped 4 bases and J dropped 4; count of bases not matched to a gene: 6. The CDR3 sequence is 15 residues long. This CDR3 is CASSVLGQSNEKLFF. The CDR3 nucleotides read TGTGCCAGCAGTGTTTTGGGACAGAGTAATGAAAAACTGTTTTTT.

The chain joins TRBV7-2 to TRBJ1-2; tentatively, D is TRBD1 (6 bases). Trimming removed 5 bases at V and 6 bases at J, with 16 bases between. CDR1 and CDR2 (germline): SGHTA, FQGNSA. This CDR3 is built from 14 residues. Here the CDR3 reads CASSLIRGTNGYTF. The CDR3 nucleotides are TGTGCCAGCAGCCTGATAAGGGGGACAAATGGCTACACCTTC.